This T cell receptor (beta chain) comes out of a study of cytomegalovirus exposure and HLA in healthy donors. Study in general: Of about 400 genotyped donors, roughly 81% clustered with self-reported Caucasian donors. Whole-study findings and limits: TCR beta sequences numbering 15,000 to 20,000 were associated with HLA alleles at 0.05 false discovery rate in a later analysis.

Germline V gene lookup returns CDR1 MDHEN and CDR2 SYDVKM. Trimming removed 4 bases from V and 7 bases from J; junction bases left unmatched: 11. The CDR3 runs to 16 residues. A remark on this clone: Its target is not known.

All donors participated as healthy donors of bone marrow. The PCR contained 60 Vbeta and 13 Jbeta primers. This table comes from immunoSEQ multiplex PCR, and its TCRdb copy is limited to in-frame clones, with some not included. The sample yields approximately 150,000 clones, roughly 74% seen once. The sequence was collected from a man younger than 30 in good health and CMV-seropositive. The chain couples TRBV28 to TRBJ1-3, with 9 nucleotides matching TRBD1. The sequenced sample consisted of PBMCs. CDR3 nucleotide sequence: TGTGCCAGCAGTTCGGCCGGGACAGGGTCGCGGAACACCATATATTTT. It encodes CASSSAGTGSRNTIYF. Filled out from reference TRBV28 and TRBJ1-3, the complete variable domain reads DVKVTQSSRYLVKRTGEKVFLECVQDMDHENMFWYRQDPGLGLRLIYFSYDVKMKEKGDIPEGYSVSREKKERFSLILESASTNQTSMYLCASSSAGTGSRNTIYFGEGSWLTVV.